The entry that follows covers one T cell receptor beta chain sequence. V lost 5 bases and J lost 1; bases outside the gene matches: 7. This CDR3 is 15 amino acids long. Looked up from germline, CDR1 is SGHRS and CDR2 is YFSETQ. This sample stems from a study of blood T cell repertoires in COVID-19. The overall study: The origin of the acute and convalescent COVID-19 samples was the United States, Italy and Spain. T cells, B-cell-depleted T cells, or PBMCs provided the cDNA or gDNA that served as material.

As originally analysed: Estimated nucleated cell counts came from reference gene primer amplification. Libraries were prepared by immunoSEQ multiplex PCR; TCRdb keeps only in-frame clonotypes and omits some of them. V, J and clone size were drawn from that table, and D and trimming were deduced from the DNA. The sample has 110,000 to 150,000 clones, about 83% seen once. The gene calls are TRBV5-1 and TRBJ1-1; 8 bases line up with TRBD1. This receptor was taken from a woman in her thirties or forties with acute or convalescent COVID-19. Source material: peripheral blood. CDR3 residues: CASSLMTGANTEAFF. In DNA, the CDR3 is TGCGCCAGCAGTTTGATGACAGGGGCGAACACTGAAGCTTTCTTT.